Each of the 28 T cell receptor beta chains below was sequenced from the same sample in a study of T-cell memory formation after mild COVID-19. TCRdb redid the calling of the 5' RACE reads with MiXCR, one entry per CDR3 protein. The sample includes 350,000 to 500,000 distinct CDR3 sequences, roughly 20% seen only once; the top ten take more than 8%. Sequencing was done on a sample of PBMCs or a T cell subset sorted from them (not recorded which). The receptors were sampled from an adult woman who had mild COVID-19 (a few samples of this study predate the infection). Cell type and time point are not known.

The V and J genes are TRBV7-9 and TRBJ2-3, with 11 positions matching TRBD2. CDR3 size: 16 residues. Trimming cost V 4 bases and J 3 bases; bases outside gene matches: 6. In germline, CDR1 is SEHNR, CDR2 FQNEAQ (reference sequence). In DNA form, the CDR3 reads TGTGCCAGCAGCTCGCAGACTAGCGGGGAAACAGATACGCAGTATTTT. Translated: CASSSQTSGETDTQYF.

The table lists this clonotype with many counts. The chain employs TRBV5-5 and TRBJ1-3; D uncertain. Between the trimmed V and J ends, which lost 2 bases and 3 bases, there was a span of 12 bases. The germline CDR1 and CDR2 sequences are SGHKS and YYEKEE (reference sequence). The CDR3 consists of 15 residues. CDR3 loop: CASSFRMGGGNTIYF. CDR3 nucleotide sequence: TGTGCCAGCAGCTTCAGAATGGGAGGTGGAAACACCATATATTTT.

The table lists this clonotype with a few counts. The chain uses TRBV5-1 and TRBJ2-1, with a tentative D call TRBD2 (6 bases). Germline V gives CDR1 SGHRS, CDR2 YFSETQ. The CDR3 is 16 residues long. Trimming stripped 4 bases from V and 3 bases from J, with 17 bases between. The CDR3 region has the DNA TGCGCCAGCAGCCCCCCAGGAGGGAGGCACTACAATGAGCAGTTCTTC. Translating gives CASSPPGGRHYNEQFF. Full variable domain (outside the CDR3, taken from reference TRBV5-1 and TRBJ2-1): KAGVTQTPRYLIKTRGQQVTLSCSPISGHRSVSWYQQTPGQGLQFLFEYFSETQRNKGNFPGRFSGRQFSNSRSEMNVSTLELGDSALYLCASSPPGGRHYNEQFFGPGTRLTVL.

This clonotype was counted only a few times. The chain couples TRBV7-9 to TRBJ2-7; 7 bases match TRBD1. V gave up 1 base and J gave up 4 bases; unmatched junction bases: 4. In germline, CDR1 is SEHNR, CDR2 FQNEAQ (reference sequence). The CDR3 is made up of 14 amino acids. The CDR3 is CASSLERRGYEQYF. CDR3 DNA sequence: TGTGCCAGCAGCTTAGAACGCAGGGGGTACGAGCAGTACTTC.

This clonotype was seen a few times. The gene calls are TRBV9 and TRBJ2-5; D call uncertain. V dropped 6 bases and J dropped 5 bases, with 11 bases sitting between them. Germline-derived CDR1 and CDR2 are SGDLS and YYNGEE. The CDR3 is 12 residues long. The DNA for the CDR3 is TGTGCCAGCAACGGGCCACGGGAGACCCAGTACTTC. This encodes CASNGPRETQYF.

The rearrangement uses TRBV29-1 and TRBJ1-2, with D perhaps matching TRBD1 (5 bases). The germline V and J ends were trimmed by 7 bases and 6 bases, with 18 bases remaining between them. From germline, CDR1 is SQVTM and CDR2 ANQGSEA. This CDR3 is 13 amino acids long. The CDR3, as DNA: TGCAGCGCCCGGCTTTCAGGGATCAATGGCTACACCTTC. Its protein product is CSARLSGINGYTF. Combining the CDR3 with reference TRBV29-1 and TRBJ1-2 gives the whole variable domain SAVISQKPSRDICQRGTSLTIQCQVDSQVTMMFWYRQQPGQSLTLIATANQGSEATYESGFVIDKFPISRPNLTFSTLTVSNMSPEDSSIYLCSARLSGINGYTFGSGTRLTVV.

This clonotype was seen a handful of times. Compared with germline, one end of the junction differs, possibly owing to a read error. The chain employs TRBV7-9 and TRBJ1-1; D unresolved. Germline CDR1 and CDR2: SEHNR and FQNEAQ (reference sequence). The CDR3 is made up of 9 amino acids. The CDR3 DNA is TGTGCCAGCAGCCCCGGGAGACGCTTT. Amino acid sequence: CASSPGRRF.

The chain is built from TRBV7-2 and TRBJ1-6; TRBD1 aligns across 9 bases. J lost 4 bases, V lost 7 bases, and 8 bases had no gene match. The CDR3 runs to 16 residues. CDR1 is SGHTA, CDR2 FQGNSA, per germline. CDR3 region: CASISQGAGYNSPLHF. Here the CDR3 DNA reads TGTGCCAGCATCTCACAGGGGGCTGGGTATAATTCACCCCTCCACTTT.

CDR3 coding DNA: TGTGCCAGCAGTTACCGGGGACGTCAAGAGACCCAGTACTTC. Translated: CASSYRGRQETQYF. The rearrangement links TRBV6-5 to TRBJ2-5; D is perhaps TRBD1 or TRBD2 (5 bases each). V shed 2 bases and J shed 2 bases, with 9 bases lying between them. The germline V gene has CDR1 MNHEY and CDR2 SVGAGI. CDR3 length: 14 residues.

This chain links TRBV24-1 with TRBJ2-3; D gene uncertain. Germline CDR1 reads KGHDR; CDR2 reads SFDVKD. The V end was cut by 4 bases, the J end by 0 bases, with 13 bases between. The CDR3 length is 16 residues. The CDR3 DNA reads as TGTGCCACCAGTGACCCCGCCCGAACTAGCACAGATACGCAGTATTTT. The encoded protein is CATSDPARTSTDTQYF.

This clonotype showed up just a few times. J is TRBJ2-3 and V is TRBV6-5; TRBD2 aligns across 11 bases. Looked up from germline, CDR1 is MNHEY and CDR2 is SVGAGI. J was trimmed by 0 bases and V by 4 bases; bases with no gene match: 9. The CDR3 consists of 18 residues. The CDR3 sequence is CASSFLTSGISSTDTQYF. DNA of the CDR3: TGTGCCAGCAGTTTCTTGACTAGCGGGATCTCTAGCACAGATACGCAGTATTTT.

This clonotype was observed a few times. The V and J genes are TRBV15 and TRBJ2-1; D is unclear. Trimming left V 2 bases short and J 4 bases short, with 3 bases between. This CDR3 region has 12 residues. From germline, CDR1 is LNHNV and CDR2 YYDKDF (reference sequence). The CDR3 here is CATSRRYNEQFF. Here the CDR3 DNA reads TGTGCCACCAGCAGAAGGTACAATGAGCAGTTCTTC. Full variable domain (remainder filled in from reference TRBV15 and TRBJ2-1): DAMVIQNPRYQVTQFGKPVTLSCSQTLNHNVMYWYQQKSSQAPKLLFHYYDKDFNNEADTPDNFQSRRPNTSFCFLDIRSPGLGDTAMYLCATSRRYNEQFFGPGTRLTVL.

The chain is built from TRBV12-3 or TRBV12-4 and TRBJ2-7; a weak D match, TRBD2 (5 bases). V was pared by 1 base and J by 7 bases, with 20 bases between. This CDR3 spans 16 amino acids. The CDR3 nucleotides are TGTGCCAGCAGTTTAGGTGCCAACACGATCGGGGAGGAGCAGTACTTC. Amino acid sequence: CASSLGANTIGEEQYF.

This clonotype has just a few counts. The chain uses TRBV11-2 and TRBJ2-3, with 8 positions matching TRBD2. CDR1 and CDR2 (germline): SGHAT, FQNNGV. Trimming removed 4 bases from V and 4 bases from J; junction bases left unmatched: 7. This CDR3 has 15 amino acids. CDR3 amino acids: CASSSIQGLADTQYF. Here the CDR3 DNA reads TGTGCCAGCAGCTCGATCCAGGGACTAGCAGATACGCAGTATTTT.

The V gene is TRBV9, the J gene TRBJ2-1; D is undetermined. Germline loops: CDR1 SGDLS, CDR2 YYNGEE. CDR3 length equals 11 residues. The V gene lost 3 bases and the J gene lost 8 bases, with 6 bases spanning the gap. The DNA of the CDR3 is TGTGCCAGCAGCGGGGGTTATGAGCAGTTCTTC. Translation: CASSGGYEQFF.

The V gene is TRBV15, the J gene TRBJ2-7, with 9 positions matching TRBD1. The CDR3 covers 15 residues. Germline V gene sequence: CDR1 LNHNV, CDR2 YYDKDF (reference sequence). Unmatched junction bases numbered 4, after V lost 2 bases and J lost 2 bases. CDR3 sequence (DNA): TGTGCCACCAGCAGACAGGGACAGGGTACCTACGAGCAGTACTTC. Residues: CATSRQGQGTYEQYF.

This clonotype occurred many times. The V and J genes are TRBV12-3 or TRBV12-4 and TRBJ2-1; TRBD1 is a possible D gene (6 bases). V lost 5 bases, J lost 1 base, and 6 bases lay in between. This CDR3 region has 13 residues. The CDR3 protein is CASSTGSYNEQFF. CDR3 nucleotides: TGTGCCAGCAGTACAGGGTCCTACAATGAGCAGTTCTTC.

J is TRBJ2-1 and V is TRBV14, with TRBD2 matching over 11 bases. Germline values: CDR1 SGHDN, CDR2 FVKESK. V trimming: 1 base; J trimming: 8 bases; junction bases outside the gene matches: 4. CDR3 length equals 15 residues. The CDR3 DNA reads TGTGCCAGCAGCCAAGCTAGCGGGGGGTTGGATGAGCAGTTCTTC. Residues: CASSQASGGLDEQFF.

The chain couples TRBV30 to TRBJ1-1; no reliable D call. V was cut by 4 bases and J by 0 bases, with 6 bases left in between. Germline CDR1 reads GTSNPN; CDR2 reads SVGIG (reference sequence). CDR3 length: 12 residues. The CDR3 nucleotides read TGTGCCTGGACGAGGGTGAACACTGAAGCTTTCTTT. The encoded protein is CAWTRVNTEAFF.

The table lists this clonotype with a few counts. V usage is TRBV20-1 and J usage is TRBJ1-2; the match to TRBD1 covers 8 bases. Germline V gene data show CDR1 as DFQATT and CDR2 as SNEGSKA (reference sequence). CDR3 length: 15 residues. V gave up 4 bases and J gave up 4 bases; unmatched junction bases: 11. The CDR3 protein is CSAIGQGIPGYGYTF. DNA of the CDR3: TGCAGTGCTATAGGACAGGGCATACCTGGCTATGGCTACACCTTC.

This rearrangement joins TRBV6-2 or TRBV6-3 to TRBJ2-2, with D possibly being TRBD1 (5 bases). This CDR3 has 14 residues. Between the trimmed V and J ends, which lost 6 bases and 3 bases, there was a span of 11 bases. CDR1 MNHEY and CDR2 SVGEGT come from the germline V gene. CDR3 in amino acids: CASSVDSHTGELFF. The CDR3, as DNA: TGTGCCAGCAGCGTAGACAGCCACACCGGGGAGCTGTTTTTT.

This clonotype has more than one count but fewer than ten. The chain combines TRBV5-1 with TRBJ1-1; D possibly corresponds to TRBD1 (6 bases). Trimming removed 0 bases at V and 5 bases at J, with 11 bases between. The germline V gene has CDR1 SGHRS and CDR2 YFSETQ. The CDR3 runs 14 residues. CDR3 in DNA: TGCGCCAGCAGCTTGGAGGGGGGCGTTACTGAAGCTTTCTTT. Protein: CASSLEGGVTEAFF. Supplemented by reference TRBV5-1 and TRBJ1-1, the full variable domain reads KAGVTQTPRYLIKTRGQQVTLSCSPISGHRSVSWYQQTPGQGLQFLFEYFSETQRNKGNFPGRFSGRQFSNSRSEMNVSTLELGDSALYLCASSLEGGVTEAFFGQGTRLTVV.

This clonotype was picked up a small number of times. The chain uses TRBV10-3 and TRBJ2-7, with 8 nucleotides matching TRBD2. The germline CDR1 and CDR2 sequences are ENHRY and SYGVKD. V lost 7 bases, J lost 6 bases, and 8 bases stayed unmatched. CDR3 size: 13 residues. The chain's CDR3 is CAINTGTRPEQYF. In DNA, the CDR3 is TGTGCCATCAATACCGGGACTAGACCCGAGCAGTACTTC.

The J gene is TRBJ2-1, the V gene TRBV7-2, with TRBD2 identical over 10 bases. CDR1 is SGHTA, CDR2 FQGNSA, per germline. CDR3 length: 15 amino acids. J lost 6 bases, V lost 3 bases, and 5 bases had no gene match. The CDR3 DNA sequence: TGTGCCAGCAGCTTCCTAGCGGGAGTACGCAATGAGCAGTTCTTC. Translation gives CASSFLAGVRNEQFF.

This clonotype occurred a few times. The V gene is TRBV20-1, the J gene TRBJ2-5, with 7 bases lining up with TRBD2. V was clipped by 1 base and J by 4 bases; unmatched bases: 0. This CDR3 has 12 residues. Germline V gene sequence: CDR1 DFQATT, CDR2 SNEGSKA (reference sequence). The CDR3 is CSARVAGETQYF. The CDR3 coding sequence is TGCAGTGCTAGAGTAGCGGGAGAGACCCAGTACTTC.

The chain recombines TRBV7-2 with TRBJ1-6; possible D gene TRBD1, 6 bases. This CDR3 has 14 residues. Trimming cost V 5 bases and J 6 bases, with 11 bases left between them. Germline loops: CDR1 SGHTA, CDR2 FQGNSA. The CDR3 bases are TGTGCCAGCAGCCGGACAGTTCTTAATTCACCCCTCCACTTT. Protein: CASSRTVLNSPLHF.

This chain uses TRBV3-1 with TRBJ1-1; tentatively, D is TRBD1 (6 bases). Germline V gene lookup returns CDR1 LGHDT and CDR2 YNNKEL (reference sequence). The CDR3 sequence is 17 residues long. V was trimmed by 5 bases and J by 0 bases, leaving 19 bases between them. The CDR3 sequence is CASSSKFGTYMNTEAFF. CDR3 coding DNA: TGTGCCAGCAGCTCCAAGTTTGGGACATACATGAACACTGAAGCTTTCTTT.

This clonotype came up a few times. The chain joins TRBV12-3 or TRBV12-4 to TRBJ2-1, with 14 bases fitting TRBD2. With V trimmed by 6 bases and J by 6 bases, 4 bases remained unmatched. The CDR3 length is 15 residues. The CDR3 loop reads CASSRGLAGVNEQFF. The DNA for the CDR3 is TGTGCCAGCAGCCGGGGACTAGCGGGAGTCAATGAGCAGTTCTTC.